This TCR beta chain originates from a study of T cells after yellow fever vaccination. Overall study findings and caveats: Most clones from primary vaccination resurfaced after the booster (around 97% CD4, less than 90% CD8). Just a small share of clonotypes turned up in the CD4 compartment as well as the CD8 compartment.

In its sample, this clonotype was seen a few times. Antigen unknown. The CDR3 extends over 17 amino acids. TCRdb recomputed calls from the 5' RACE reads with MiXCR, one row per CDR3 protein. The table lists some 240,000 distinct CDR3 sequences, about 3.9% of them singletons. Sequenced material: PBMCs, taken 15 days after the yellow fever booster vaccination. The TCR originated in a man younger than 30 who received the YFV17D yellow fever vaccine. The chain has TRBV21-1 and TRBJ2-5; the listed D gene, TRBD1, was not tested against the DNA. TRBV21-1 has pseudogene status. For the CDR3, the DNA is TGTGCCAGCAGCATCCGAGGACAGGAACGAAGACAGGAGACCCAGTACTTC. It codes for CASSIRGQERRQETQYF.